This T cell receptor (beta chain) was captured in a study of cytomegalovirus exposure and HLA in healthy donors. A multiplex PCR was run with 60 Vbeta primers and 13 Jbeta primers. Here immunoSEQ multiplex PCR was the method, and the copy in TCRdb shows in-frame clones only, minus some. The table includes around 100,000 clones, 70% detected once. About this clone: Its antigen is as yet unknown.

General study results and limits: A missense variant in DCLRE1C was later tied to TCR beta V- and J-gene trimming. It was reportedly the case that the classifier diagnosed cytomegalovirus status with high specificity and sensitivity. The dataset shows that most TCR sequences were rare, while some public TCRs occurred in many donors.

Germline V lookup: CDR1 SGHAT, CDR2 FQNNGV. The V and J ends lost 5 bases and 5 bases respectively, with 19 bases between them. The CDR3 contains 15 residues. Sequenced: PBMCs. The genes are TRBV11-2 and TRBJ2-7; possible D gene TRBD1, 6 bases. The source is a man aged 35 to 55 in good health and CMV-seropositive. The CDR3: CASSPMGARWDEQYF. As DNA, the CDR3 is TGTGCCAGCAGCCCCATGGGGGCTAGGTGGGACGAGCAGTACTTC.